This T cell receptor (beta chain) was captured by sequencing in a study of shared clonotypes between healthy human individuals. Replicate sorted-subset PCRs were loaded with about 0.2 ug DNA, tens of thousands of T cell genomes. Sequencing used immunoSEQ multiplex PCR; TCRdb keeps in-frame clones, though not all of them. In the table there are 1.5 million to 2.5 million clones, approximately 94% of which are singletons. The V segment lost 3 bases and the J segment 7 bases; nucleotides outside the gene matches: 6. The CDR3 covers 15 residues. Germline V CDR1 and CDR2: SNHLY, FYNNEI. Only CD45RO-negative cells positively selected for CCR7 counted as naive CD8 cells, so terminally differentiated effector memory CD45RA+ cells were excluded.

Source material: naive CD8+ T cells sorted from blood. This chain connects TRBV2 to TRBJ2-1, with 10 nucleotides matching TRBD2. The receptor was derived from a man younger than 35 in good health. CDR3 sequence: CASSDFLAGANEQFF. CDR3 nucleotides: TGTGCCAGCAGTGATTTCCTAGCGGGAGCGAATGAGCAGTTCTTC.